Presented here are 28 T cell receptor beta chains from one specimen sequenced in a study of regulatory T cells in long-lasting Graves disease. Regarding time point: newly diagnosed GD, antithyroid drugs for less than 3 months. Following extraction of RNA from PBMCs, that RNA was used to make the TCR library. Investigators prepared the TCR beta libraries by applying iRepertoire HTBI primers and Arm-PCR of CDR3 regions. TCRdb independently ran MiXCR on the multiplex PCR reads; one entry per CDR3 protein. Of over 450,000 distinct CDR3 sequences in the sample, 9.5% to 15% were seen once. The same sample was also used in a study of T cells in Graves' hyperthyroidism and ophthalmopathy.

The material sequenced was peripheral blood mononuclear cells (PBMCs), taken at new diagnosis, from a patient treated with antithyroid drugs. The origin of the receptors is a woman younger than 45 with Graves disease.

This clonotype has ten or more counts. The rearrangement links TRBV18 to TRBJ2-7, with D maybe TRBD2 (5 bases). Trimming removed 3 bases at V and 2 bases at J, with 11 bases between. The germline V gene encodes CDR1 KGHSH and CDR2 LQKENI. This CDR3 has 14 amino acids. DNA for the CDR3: TGTGCCAGCTCACCCGGGGAGATGGCCTACGAGCAGTACTTC. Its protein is CASSPGEMAYEQYF.

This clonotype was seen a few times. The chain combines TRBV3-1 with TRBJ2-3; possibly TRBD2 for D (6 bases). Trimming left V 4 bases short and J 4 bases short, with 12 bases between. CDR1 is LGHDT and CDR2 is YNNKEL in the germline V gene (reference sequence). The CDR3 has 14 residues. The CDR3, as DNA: TGTGCCAGCAGCCCCGCGGGGCGAGCAGATACGCAGTATTTT. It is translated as CASSPAGRADTQYF.

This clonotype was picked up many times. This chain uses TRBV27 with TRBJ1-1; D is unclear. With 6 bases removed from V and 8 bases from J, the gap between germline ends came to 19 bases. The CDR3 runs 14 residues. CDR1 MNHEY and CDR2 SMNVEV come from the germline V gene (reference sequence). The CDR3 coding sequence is TGTGCCAGCAGCCATACGTGGGAAGGACCCGAAGCTTTCTTT. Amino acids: CASSHTWEGPEAFF.

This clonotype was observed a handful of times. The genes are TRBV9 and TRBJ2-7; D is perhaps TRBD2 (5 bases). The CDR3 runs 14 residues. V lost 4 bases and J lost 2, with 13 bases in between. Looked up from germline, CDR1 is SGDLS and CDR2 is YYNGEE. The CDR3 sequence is CASSRSSATYEQYF. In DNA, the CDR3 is TGTGCCAGCAGCCGAAGTAGCGCCACCTACGAGCAGTACTTC.

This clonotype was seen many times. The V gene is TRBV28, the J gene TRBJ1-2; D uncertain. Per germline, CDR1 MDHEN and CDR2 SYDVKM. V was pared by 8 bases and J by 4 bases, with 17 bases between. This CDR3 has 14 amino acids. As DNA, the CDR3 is TGTGCCAGCCATGGGCAGATGATAATCTATGGCTACACCTTC. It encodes CASHGQMIIYGYTF.

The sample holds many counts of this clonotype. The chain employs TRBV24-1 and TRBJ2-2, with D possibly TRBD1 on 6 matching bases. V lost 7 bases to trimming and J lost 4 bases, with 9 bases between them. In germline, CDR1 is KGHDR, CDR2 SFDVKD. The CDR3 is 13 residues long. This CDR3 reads CATRDSSTGELFF. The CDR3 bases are TGTGCCACCAGGGACAGTTCCACCGGGGAGCTGTTTTTT.

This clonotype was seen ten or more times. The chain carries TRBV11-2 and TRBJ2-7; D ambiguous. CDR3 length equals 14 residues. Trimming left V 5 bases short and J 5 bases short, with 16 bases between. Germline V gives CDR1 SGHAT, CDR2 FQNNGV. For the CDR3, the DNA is TGTGCCAGCAGCCTCGTAGAGGCCAGCCACGAGCAGTACTTC. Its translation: CASSLVEASHEQYF.

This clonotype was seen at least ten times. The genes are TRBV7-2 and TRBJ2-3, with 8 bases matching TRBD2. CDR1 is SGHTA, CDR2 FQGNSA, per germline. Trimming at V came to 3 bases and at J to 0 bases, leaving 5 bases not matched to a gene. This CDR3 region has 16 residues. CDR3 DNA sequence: TGTGCCAGCAGCTTGCAAGCGGGAGCGAGCACAGATACGCAGTATTTT. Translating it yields CASSLQAGASTDTQYF.

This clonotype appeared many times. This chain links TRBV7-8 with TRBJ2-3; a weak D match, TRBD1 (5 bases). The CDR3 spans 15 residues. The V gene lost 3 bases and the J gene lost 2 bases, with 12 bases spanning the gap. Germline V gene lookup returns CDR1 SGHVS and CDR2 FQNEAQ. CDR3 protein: CASSFWQGITDTQYF. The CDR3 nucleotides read TGTGCCAGCAGCTTTTGGCAGGGAATCACAGATACGCAGTATTTT.

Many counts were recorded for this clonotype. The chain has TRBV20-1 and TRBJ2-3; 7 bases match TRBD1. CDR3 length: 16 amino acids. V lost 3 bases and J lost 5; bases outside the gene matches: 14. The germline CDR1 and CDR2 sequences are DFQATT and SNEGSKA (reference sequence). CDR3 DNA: TGCAGTGCTAGCCATGAGACAGGGTCTCGGGTAGATACGCAGTATTTT. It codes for CSASHETGSRVDTQYF.

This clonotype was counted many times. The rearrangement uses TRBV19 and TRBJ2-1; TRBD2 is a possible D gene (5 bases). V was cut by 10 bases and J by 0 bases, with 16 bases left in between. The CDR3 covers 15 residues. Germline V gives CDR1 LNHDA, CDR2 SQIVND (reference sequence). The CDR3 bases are TGTGCCACCAAACCCGCGGGCCTCTCCTACAATGAGCAGTTCTTC. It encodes CATKPAGLSYNEQFF.

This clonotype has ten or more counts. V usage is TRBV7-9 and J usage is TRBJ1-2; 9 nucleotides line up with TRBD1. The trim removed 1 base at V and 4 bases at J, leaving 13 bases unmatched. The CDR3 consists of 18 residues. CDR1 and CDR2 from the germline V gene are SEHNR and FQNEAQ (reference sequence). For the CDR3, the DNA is TGTGCCAGCAGCTTAGAGGGGGCCCCACAGGGGGCGACCTATGGCTACACCTTC. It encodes CASSLEGAPQGATYGYTF.

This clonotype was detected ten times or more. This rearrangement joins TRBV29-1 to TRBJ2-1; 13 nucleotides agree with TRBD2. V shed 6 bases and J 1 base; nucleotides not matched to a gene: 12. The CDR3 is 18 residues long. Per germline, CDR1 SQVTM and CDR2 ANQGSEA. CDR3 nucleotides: TGCAGCGTCCGCCCTTGGACTAGCGGGAGAGGGTCCTACAATGAGCAGTTCTTC. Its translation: CSVRPWTSGRGSYNEQFF.

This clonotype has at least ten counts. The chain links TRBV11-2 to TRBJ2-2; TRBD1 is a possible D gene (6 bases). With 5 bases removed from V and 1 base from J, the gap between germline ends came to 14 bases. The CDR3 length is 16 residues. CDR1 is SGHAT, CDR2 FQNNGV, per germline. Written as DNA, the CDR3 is TGTGCCAGCAGCGGCTTGAGGGACAAGAACACCGGGGAGCTGTTTTTT. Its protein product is CASSGLRDKNTGELFF. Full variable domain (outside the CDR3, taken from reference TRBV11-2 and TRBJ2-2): EAGVAQSPRYKIIEKRQSVAFWCNPISGHATLYWYQQILGQGPKLLIQFQNNGVVDDSQLPKDRFSAERLKGVDSTLKIQPAKLEDSAVYLCASSGLRDKNTGELFFGEGSRLTVL.

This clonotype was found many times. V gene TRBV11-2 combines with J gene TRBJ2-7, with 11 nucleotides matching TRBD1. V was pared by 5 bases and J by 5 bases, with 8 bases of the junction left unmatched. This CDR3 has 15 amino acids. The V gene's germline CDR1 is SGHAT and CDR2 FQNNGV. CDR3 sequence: CASSPAWTGGNEQYF. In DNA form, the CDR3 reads TGTGCCAGCAGCCCAGCATGGACAGGGGGCAACGAGCAGTACTTC.

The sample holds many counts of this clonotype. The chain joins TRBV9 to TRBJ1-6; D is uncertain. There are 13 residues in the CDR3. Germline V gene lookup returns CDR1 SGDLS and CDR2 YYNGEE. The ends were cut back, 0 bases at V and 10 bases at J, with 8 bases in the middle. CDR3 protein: CASSVEMGSPLHF. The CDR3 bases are TGTGCCAGCAGCGTAGAGATGGGCTCACCCCTCCACTTT.

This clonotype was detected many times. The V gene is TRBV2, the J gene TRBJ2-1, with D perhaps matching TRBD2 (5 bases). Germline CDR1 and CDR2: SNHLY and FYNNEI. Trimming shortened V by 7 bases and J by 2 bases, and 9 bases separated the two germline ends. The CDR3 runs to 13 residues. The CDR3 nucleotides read TGTGCCAGCAACCGGGAAACCTACAATGAGCAGTTCTTC. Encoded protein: CASNRETYNEQFF.

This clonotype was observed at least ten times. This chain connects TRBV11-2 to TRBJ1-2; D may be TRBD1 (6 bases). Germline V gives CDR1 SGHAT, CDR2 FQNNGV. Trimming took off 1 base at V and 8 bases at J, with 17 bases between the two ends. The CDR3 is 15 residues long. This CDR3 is CASSLGGRGVIGYTF. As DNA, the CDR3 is TGTGCCAGCAGCTTAGGTGGCAGGGGAGTAATCGGCTACACCTTC.

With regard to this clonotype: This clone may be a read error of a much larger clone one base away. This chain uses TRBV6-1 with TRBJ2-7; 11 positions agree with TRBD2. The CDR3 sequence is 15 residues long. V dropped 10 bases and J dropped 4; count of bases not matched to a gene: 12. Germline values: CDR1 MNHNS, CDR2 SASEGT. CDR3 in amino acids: CANRTLAGGLYEQYF. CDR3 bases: TGTGCCAACCGGACTTTAGCGGGAGGGTTGTACGAGCAGTACTTC.

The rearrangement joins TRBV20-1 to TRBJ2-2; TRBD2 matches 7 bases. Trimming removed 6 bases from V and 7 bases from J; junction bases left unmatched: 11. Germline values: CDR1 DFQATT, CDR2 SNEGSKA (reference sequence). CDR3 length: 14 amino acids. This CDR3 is CSAKAGLVHGELFF. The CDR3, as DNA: TGCAGTGCCAAAGCGGGGCTGGTGCACGGGGAGCTGTTTTTT.

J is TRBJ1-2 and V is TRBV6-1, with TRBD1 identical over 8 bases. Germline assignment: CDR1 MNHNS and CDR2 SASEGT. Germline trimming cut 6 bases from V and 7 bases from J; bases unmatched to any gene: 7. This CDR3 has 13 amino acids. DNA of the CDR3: TGTGCCAGCAGCCGTGACAGGGGCTCTGGCTACACCTTC. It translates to CASSRDRGSGYTF.

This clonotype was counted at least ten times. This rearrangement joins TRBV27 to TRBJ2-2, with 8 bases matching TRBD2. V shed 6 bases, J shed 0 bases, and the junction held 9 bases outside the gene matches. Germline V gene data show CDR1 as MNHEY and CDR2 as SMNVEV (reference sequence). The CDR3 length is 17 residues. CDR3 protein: CASSSTLAEANTGELFF. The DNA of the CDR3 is TGTGCCAGCAGCTCCACACTAGCGGAGGCGAACACCGGGGAGCTGTTTTTT.

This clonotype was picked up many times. CDR3 loop: CASSLFPGQGEKETQYF. CDR3 sequence (DNA): TGCGCCAGCAGCCTTTTCCCGGGACAGGGAGAGAAAGAGACCCAGTACTTC. The chain links TRBV4-1 to TRBJ2-5, with 9 bases identical to TRBD1. This CDR3 region has 17 residues. Looked up from germline, CDR1 is MGHRA and CDR2 is YSYEKL. With 4 bases clipped from V and 3 bases from J, the junction kept 12 bases outside the gene matches.

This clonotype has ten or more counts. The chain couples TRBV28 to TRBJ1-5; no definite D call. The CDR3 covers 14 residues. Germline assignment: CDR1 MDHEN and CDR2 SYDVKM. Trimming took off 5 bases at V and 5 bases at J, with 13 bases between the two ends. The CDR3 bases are TGTGCCAGCAGTCCCCCCGGGGAATATCAGCCCCAGCATTTT. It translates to CASSPPGEYQPQHF. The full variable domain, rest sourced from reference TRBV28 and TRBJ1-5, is DVKVTQSSRYLVKRTGEKVFLECVQDMDHENMFWYRQDPGLGLRLIYFSYDVKMKEKGDIPEGYSVSREKKERFSLILESASTNQTSMYLCASSPPGEYQPQHFGDGTRLSIL.

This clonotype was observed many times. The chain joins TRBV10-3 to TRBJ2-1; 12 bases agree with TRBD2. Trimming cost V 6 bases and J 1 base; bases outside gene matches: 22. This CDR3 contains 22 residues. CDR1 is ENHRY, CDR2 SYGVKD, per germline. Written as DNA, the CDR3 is TGTGCCATCAGGGCGGAAGATAAGACTAGCGGGAGAGGTCCGGGTTCCTACAATGAGCAGTTCTTC. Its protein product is CAIRAEDKTSGRGPGSYNEQFF.

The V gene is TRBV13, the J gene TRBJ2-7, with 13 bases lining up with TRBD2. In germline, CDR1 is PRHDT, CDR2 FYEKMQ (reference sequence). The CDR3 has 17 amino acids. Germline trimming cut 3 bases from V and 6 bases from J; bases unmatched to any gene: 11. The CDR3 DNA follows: TGTGCCAGCAGCTTTTTTGGACTAGCGGGAGTTCGTACCGAGCAGTACTTC. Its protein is CASSFFGLAGVRTEQYF.

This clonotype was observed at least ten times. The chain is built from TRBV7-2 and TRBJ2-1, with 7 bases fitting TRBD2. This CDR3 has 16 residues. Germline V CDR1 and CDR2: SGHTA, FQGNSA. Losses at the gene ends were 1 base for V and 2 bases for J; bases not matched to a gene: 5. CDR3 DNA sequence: TGTGCCAGCAGCTTAGAGGGAGGGGTCACCTACAATGAGCAGTTCTTC. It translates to CASSLEGGVTYNEQFF. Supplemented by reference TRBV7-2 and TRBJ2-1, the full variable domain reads GAGVSQSPSNKVTEKGKDVELRCDPISGHTALYWYRQSLGQGLEFLIYFQGNSAPDKSGLPSDRFSAERTGGSVSTLTIQRTQQEDSAVYLCASSLEGGVTYNEQFFGPGTRLTVL.

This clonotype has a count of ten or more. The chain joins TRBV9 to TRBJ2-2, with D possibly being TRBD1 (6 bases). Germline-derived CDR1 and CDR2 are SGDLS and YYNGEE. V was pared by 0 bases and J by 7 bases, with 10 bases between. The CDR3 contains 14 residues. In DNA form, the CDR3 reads TGTGCCAGCAGCGTAGGCCTACAGGGCGGGGAGCTGTTTTTT. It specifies CASSVGLQGGELFF.